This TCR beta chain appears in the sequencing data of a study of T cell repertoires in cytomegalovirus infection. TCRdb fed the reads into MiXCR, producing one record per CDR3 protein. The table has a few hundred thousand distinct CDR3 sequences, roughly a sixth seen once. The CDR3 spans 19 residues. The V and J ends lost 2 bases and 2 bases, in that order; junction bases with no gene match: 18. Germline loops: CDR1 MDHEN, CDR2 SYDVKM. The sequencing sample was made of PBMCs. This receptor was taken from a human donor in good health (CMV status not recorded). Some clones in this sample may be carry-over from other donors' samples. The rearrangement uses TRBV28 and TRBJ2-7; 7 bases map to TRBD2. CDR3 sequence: CASSLTWSREGNLPYEQYF. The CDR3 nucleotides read TGTGCCAGCAGTTTAACGTGGAGCAGGGAGGGTAACTTGCCCTACGAGCAGTACTTC. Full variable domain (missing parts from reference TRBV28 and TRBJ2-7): DVKVTQSSRYLVKRTGEKVFLECVQDMDHENMFWYRQDPGLGLRLIYFSYDVKMKEKGDIPEGYSVSREKKERFSLILESASTNQTSMYLCASSLTWSREGNLPYEQYFGPGTRLTVT.